This paragraph reports one T cell receptor beta chain. RNA transcripts served as the template for amplifying TCR beta CDR3 regions. TCR CDR3 underwent first-round RT-PCR with the HTBI primer set. One entry per CDR3 protein, called by TCRdb with MiXCR from the multiplex PCR reads. Of about 270,000 distinct CDR3 sequences in the sample, about 20% were seen once. These data originate in a study of T cells in Graves' hyperthyroidism and ophthalmopathy. This CDR3 has 12 residues. Germline CDR1 and CDR2: SQVTM and ANQGSEA. Trimming pared 4 bases from V and 2 bases from J, leaving 9 bases between. The sequence was collected from a man younger than 40 with Graves' ophthalmopathy. Sequencing input: blood. The chain is built from TRBV29-1 and TRBJ2-7; unclear D gene. Here the CDR3 reads CSVVVNTYEQYF. The CDR3 DNA sequence: TGCAGCGTTGTCGTGAACACCTACGAGCAGTACTTC.